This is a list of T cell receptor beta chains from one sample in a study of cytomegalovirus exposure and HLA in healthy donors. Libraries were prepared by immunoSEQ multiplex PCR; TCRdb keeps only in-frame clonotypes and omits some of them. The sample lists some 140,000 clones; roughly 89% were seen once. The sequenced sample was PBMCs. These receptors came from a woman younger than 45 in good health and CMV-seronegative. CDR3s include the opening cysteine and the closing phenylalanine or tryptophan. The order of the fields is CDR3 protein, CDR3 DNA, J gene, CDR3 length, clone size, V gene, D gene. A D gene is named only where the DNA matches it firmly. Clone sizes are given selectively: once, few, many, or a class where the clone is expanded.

CASMEGGTEAFF TGTGCCAGCATGGAGGGTGGCACTGAAGCTTTCTTT TRBJ1-1 12 NA TRBV27 NA
CASSEYRDTQYF TGTGCCAGCAGTGAATATCGGGATACGCAGTATTTT TRBJ2-3 12 NA TRBV6-1 NA
CASSLDRVSMNEQFF TGTGCCAGCAGCCTCGACAGGGTAAGTATGAATGAGCAGTTCTTC TRBJ2-1 15 NA TRBV7-2 TRBD1
CASSQTTAGGIHQETQYF TGTGCCAGCAGCCAAACAACAGCGGGAGGTATTCACCAAGAGACCCAGTACTTC TRBJ2-5 18 NA TRBV4-2 TRBD2
CASSLVPGQITGYTF TGTGCCAGCAGTTTGGTCCCCGGACAGATAACCGGCTACACCTTC TRBJ1-2 15 NA TRBV28 NA
CASSDRRTDTQYF TGTGCCAGCAGTGACCGTCGCACAGATACGCAGTATTTT TRBJ2-3 13 NA TRBV2 NA
CASSKGQEYNEQFF TGTGCCAGCAGCAAGGGACAGGAATACAATGAGCAGTTCTTC TRBJ2-1 14 NA TRBV5-4 TRBD1
CASSLENRTPLHF TGTGCCAGCAGCTTAGAAAACAGGACACCCCTCCACTTT TRBJ1-6 13 NA TRBV11-2 NA
CASSFQGVANEKLFF TGTGCCAGCAGTTTTCAGGGGGTCGCTAATGAAAAACTGTTTTTT TRBJ1-4 15 NA TRBV28 TRBD1
CASSQWRTANEKLFF TGTGCCAGCAGCCAATGGAGGACAGCAAATGAAAAACTGTTTTTT TRBJ1-4 15 few TRBV14 NA
CASSVVPDQETQYF TGTGCCAGCAGCGTAGTTCCGGACCAAGAGACCCAGTACTTC TRBJ2-5 14 NA TRBV9 NA
CARTSGTYEQYF TGTGCCAGGACTAGCGGGACCTACGAGCAGTACTTC TRBJ2-7 12 NA TRBV6-5 TRBD2
CASSPRPPGLNQPQHF TGTGCCAGCTCGCCCCGTCCCCCAGGGCTTAATCAGCCCCAGCATTTT TRBJ1-5 16 NA TRBV18 NA
CASSLAPGQVNTEAFF TGCGCCAGCAGCCTTGCACCGGGACAGGTGAACACTGAAGCTTTCTTT TRBJ1-1 16 once TRBV5-1 TRBD1
CASSPDTGGNEKLFF TGCGCCAGCAGCCCTGATACAGGGGGAAATGAAAAACTGTTTTTT TRBJ1-4 15 NA TRBV4-1 TRBD1
CASSLEMVGTGTESTQYF TGTGCCAGCAGCTTAGAGATGGTCGGGACAGGGACCGAGAGTACGCAGTATTTT TRBJ2-3 18 NA TRBV7-2 TRBD1
CASSLGTGYGNTIYF TGTGCCAGCAGTCTGGGGACAGGGTACGGAAACACCATATATTTT TRBJ1-3 15 NA TRBV25-1 TRBD1
CSVEVTLGGLAFF TGCAGCGTTGAAGTCACCCTGGGGGGGTTAGCTTTCTTT TRBJ1-1 13 NA TRBV29-1 NA
CASSLSGRPRVYEQYF TGTGCCAGCAGCCTTAGCGGGAGGCCCCGAGTCTACGAGCAGTACTTC TRBJ2-7 16 NA TRBV7-2 TRBD2
CASSLEAANTGELFF TGTGCCAGCAGCTTAGAAGCGGCGAACACCGGGGAGCTGTTTTTT TRBJ2-2 15 NA TRBV7-9 NA
CASSPTGTGYEKLFF TGTGCCAGCAGTCCCACCGGGACAGGATATGAAAAACTGTTTTTT TRBJ1-4 15 NA TRBV27 TRBD1
CASSWNGGGTQYF TGTGCCAGCAGCTGGAATGGGGGGGGGACGCAGTATTTT TRBJ2-3 13 NA TRBV5-6 TRBD2
CATSRDRGQQPQHF TGTGCCACCAGCCGTGACAGGGGGCAACAGCCCCAGCATTTT TRBJ1-5 14 NA TRBV15 TRBD1
CASSPRLAAEAFF TGTGCCAGCAGCCCCAGGTTGGCCGCTGAAGCTTTCTTT TRBJ1-1 13 NA TRBV7-9 NA
CASSIFAGSSYEQYF TGTGCCAGTAGTATATTTGCCGGGAGCTCCTACGAGCAGTACTTC TRBJ2-7 15 NA TRBV19 NA
CASAVLTGQEKLFF TGTGCCAGCGCCGTCCTGACAGGGCAGGAAAAACTGTTTTTT TRBJ1-4 14 NA TRBV6-5 TRBD1
CASSLGAQAYNEQFF TGTGCCAGCAGCTTAGGGGCGCAAGCCTACAATGAGCAGTTCTTC TRBJ2-1 15 NA TRBV7-6 NA
CASSQGTSGHTDTQYF TGCGCCAGCAGCCAAGGGACTAGCGGCCACACAGATACGCAGTATTTT TRBJ2-3 16 NA TRBV4-3 TRBD2
CASRTGQGASNTQYF TGTGCCAGCAGAACGGGACAGGGGGCCTCTAATACGCAGTATTTT TRBJ2-3 15 once TRBV6-6 TRBD1
CASRAGLAGEGETQYF TGTGCCAGCAGAGCTGGACTAGCGGGGGAGGGAGAGACCCAGTACTTC TRBJ2-5 16 NA TRBV2 TRBD2
CASSLASGPWYGYTF TGTGCCAGCAGCTTAGCGAGCGGGCCTTGGTATGGCTACACCTTC TRBJ1-2 15 NA TRBV7-2 NA
CASSSTRSSSTDTQYF TGTGCCAGCAGCTCGACTCGTTCCTCTAGCACAGATACGCAGTATTTT TRBJ2-3 16 NA TRBV7-9 NA
CASRITTGGEGDTQYF TGTGCAAGTCGCATCACGACAGGGGGCGAGGGAGATACGCAGTATTTT TRBJ2-3 16 NA TRBV12-2 NA
CASSPRRRPNEQFF TGTGCCAGCAGCCCCAGACGGAGGCCGAATGAGCAGTTCTTC TRBJ2-1 14 NA TRBV7-8 NA
CASSPRWDRNTGELFF TGTGCCAGCAGCCCCCGCTGGGACAGGAACACCGGGGAGCTGTTTTTT TRBJ2-2 16 NA TRBV7-9 TRBD1
CASSSYRVSIEQYF TGTGCCAGCAGTTCATACAGGGTCAGTATAGAGCAGTACTTC TRBJ2-7 14 NA TRBV28 NA
CASSPKTSGSTDTQYF TGTGCCAGCAGTCCCAAGACTAGCGGAAGCACAGATACGCAGTATTTT TRBJ2-3 16 many TRBV25-1 TRBD2
CATRDIPTEAFF TGTGCCACCAGGGACATCCCCACTGAAGCTTTCTTT TRBJ1-1 12 NA TRBV15 NA
CASSFIAGTIYNEQFF TGTGCCAGCAGCTTTATTGCCGGGACAATTTACAATGAGCAGTTCTTC TRBJ2-1 16 NA TRBV13 NA
CSVAVGNTIYF TGCAGCGTAGCCGTTGGAAACACCATATATTTT TRBJ1-3 11 NA TRBV29-1 NA
CASSSVPGTAPGLVLYEQYF TGTGCCAGCAGTTCCGTTCCCGGGACAGCCCCGGGACTAGTATTGTACGAGCAGTACTTC TRBJ2-7 20 NA TRBV28 NA
CASSSWTEWGYGYTF TGTGCCAGCAGCTCGTGGACAGAGTGGGGCTATGGCTACACCTTC TRBJ1-2 15 NA TRBV7-9 NA
CASSIRGRANSYEQYF TGTGCCAGTAGTATAAGAGGCAGGGCCAACTCCTACGAGCAGTACTTC TRBJ2-7 16 NA TRBV19 NA
CAINPGVPYEQYF TGTGCCATCAACCCCGGGGTCCCCTACGAGCAGTACTTC TRBJ2-7 13 once TRBV10-3 NA
CATSRPGGYEQFF TGTGCCACCAGCAGACCTGGCGGCTATGAGCAGTTCTTC TRBJ2-1 13 NA TRBV15 NA
CAIGSQGGQIYGYTF TGTGCCATCGGATCTCAGGGGGGACAGATCTATGGCTACACCTTC TRBJ1-2 15 NA TRBV10-3 TRBD1
CAWSEPGHSNQPQHF TGTGCCTGGAGTGAACCGGGACATAGCAATCAGCCCCAGCATTTT TRBJ1-5 15 NA TRBV30 NA
CSVEVGRGGYGYTF TGCAGCGTTGAAGTTGGGAGGGGAGGCTATGGCTACACCTTC TRBJ1-2 14 few TRBV29-1 NA
CASSSRLHRAEQYF TGTGCCAGCAGTTCCCGCCTCCACAGGGCCGAGCAGTACTTC TRBJ2-7 14 NA TRBV28 NA
CASSKLQGAPSGANVLTF TGTGCCAGCAGCAAATTACAGGGGGCGCCTTCTGGGGCCAACGTCCTGACTTTC TRBJ2-6 18 NA TRBV7-9 TRBD1
CASSPRQGADEKLFF TGTGCCAGCAGCCCGAGACAGGGGGCCGATGAAAAACTGTTTTTT TRBJ1-4 15 NA TRBV7-2 TRBD1
CAISDSTSGRTYEQYF TGTGCCATCAGTGATTCGACTAGCGGGAGGACCTACGAGCAGTACTTC TRBJ2-7 16 NA TRBV10-3 TRBD2
CASSFRQNTGELFF TGTGCCAGCAGCTTCCGACAGAACACCGGGGAGCTGTTTTTT TRBJ2-2 14 NA TRBV11-2 NA
CASSLDRTSSGNTIYF TGCGCCAGCAGCTTGGACAGAACGAGCTCTGGAAACACCATATATTTT TRBJ1-3 16 NA TRBV5-1 NA